Below, 16 T cell receptor beta chains from the same sample are listed, as sequenced in a study of T cell repertoires in cytomegalovirus infection. Using its own MiXCR run on the reads, TCRdb lists one record per CDR3 protein. The sample yields a few hundred thousand distinct CDR3 sequences, 20% to 25% seen once. These receptors' antigens are unknown. Material: cultured PBMCs, obtained from culture after CMV antigen stimulation. The origin of the receptors is a human donor in good health (CMV status not recorded). Some clones in this sample may be carry-over from other donors' samples.

The chain joins TRBV19 to TRBJ2-3; D tentatively reads TRBD1 or TRBD2 (5 bases each). Trimming shortened V by 6 bases and J by 3 bases, and 13 bases separated the two germline ends. The CDR3 has 14 amino acids. The V gene's germline CDR1 is LNHDA and CDR2 SQIVND (reference sequence). DNA of the CDR3: TGTGCCAGTAGGCAGGGAGTTGGTACAGATACGCAGTATTTT. This encodes CASRQGVGTDTQYF.

Comment on this clonotype: Being one base from a much bigger clone, this may be a read error. The chain carries TRBV7-2 and TRBJ1-4; D is perhaps TRBD1 (5 bases). The CDR3 has 16 amino acids. V lost 1 base, J lost 4 bases, and 13 bases lay in between. CDR1 is SGHTA, CDR2 FQGNSA, per germline. CDR3 protein: CASSLGGERGNEKLFF. CDR3 sequence (DNA): TGTGCCAGCAGCTTAGGGGGGGAGCGCGGTAATGAAAAACTGTTTTTT.

This clonotype was seen ten or more times. This rearrangement joins TRBV7-2 to TRBJ2-3; D perhaps matches TRBD2 (5 bases). CDR1 is SGHTA and CDR2 is FQGNSA in the germline V gene. CDR3 length: 15 residues. V dropped 2 bases and J dropped 5 bases, with 14 bases sitting between them. The CDR3 DNA sequence: TGTGCCAGCAGCTTATTGACCACTGCGGGAGATACGCAGTATTTT. Translated, it gives CASSLLTTAGDTQYF. The full variable domain, completed using reference TRBV7-2 and TRBJ2-3, is GAGVSQSPSNKVTEKGKDVELRCDPISGHTALYWYRQSLGQGLEFLIYFQGNSAPDKSGLPSDRFSAERTGGSVSTLTIQRTQQEDSAVYLCASSLLTTAGDTQYFGPGTRLTVL.

This sequence joins TRBV5-1 and TRBJ2-7, with D maybe TRBD2 (6 bases). This CDR3 has 15 amino acids. Germline loops: CDR1 SGHRS, CDR2 YFSETQ. V lost 4 bases, J lost 1 base, and 15 bases lay in between. CDR3 DNA sequence: TGCGCCAGCAGCCCCGGGGGTACACCGTCCTACGAGCAGTACTTC. Residues: CASSPGGTPSYEQYF. Supplemented by reference TRBV5-1 and TRBJ2-7, the full variable domain reads KAGVTQTPRYLIKTRGQQVTLSCSPISGHRSVSWYQQTPGQGLQFLFEYFSETQRNKGNFPGRFSGRQFSNSRSEMNVSTLELGDSALYLCASSPGGTPSYEQYFGPGTRLTVT.

DNA of the CDR3: TGTGCCAGTAGTCCATTGCTGGGACTAGCGGAGGTCCAGCAGTTCTTC. Amino acid sequence: CASSPLLGLAEVQQFF. V usage is TRBV19 and J usage is TRBJ2-1; 11 bases line up with TRBD2. After removal of 5 bases from V and 11 bases from J, the junction contained 14 bases not matched to a gene. This CDR3 spans 16 amino acids. Looked up from germline, CDR1 is LNHDA and CDR2 is SQIVND (reference sequence). Using reference TRBV19 and TRBJ2-1 for the parts outside the CDR3, the full variable domain is DGGITQSPKYLFRKEGQNVTLSCEQNLNHDAMYWYRQDPGQGLRLIYYSQIVNDFQKGDIAEGYSVSREKKESFPLTVTSAQKNPTAFYLCASSPLLGLAEVQQFFGPGTRLTVL.

The CDR3: CASRVSGRDYEQYF. CDR3 nucleotide sequence: TGTGCCAGTAGGGTTAGCGGGAGGGACTACGAGCAGTACTTC. The rearrangement joins TRBV19 to TRBJ2-7, with 11 positions matching TRBD2. CDR3 length: 14 residues. Trimming took 6 bases from V and 3 from J; bases not matched to a gene: 4. The germline V gene encodes CDR1 LNHDA and CDR2 SQIVND (reference sequence).

A few counts support this clonotype. V and J are TRBV6-5 and TRBJ1-5; D is unclear. This CDR3 is built from 13 residues. V shed 2 bases and J shed 7 bases, with 9 bases lying between them. The germline V gene encodes CDR1 MNHEY and CDR2 SVGAGI. In DNA form, the CDR3 reads TGTGCCAGCAGTTACGGGTATGGACAGCCCCAGCATTTT. Its translation: CASSYGYGQPQHF.

In its sample, this clonotype was seen a few times. V gene TRBV28 combines with J gene TRBJ2-5, with D possibly matching TRBD2 (6 bases). V lost 2 bases and J 7 bases, leaving 11 bases between the germline ends. Germline lookup yields CDR1 MDHEN and CDR2 SYDVKM. The CDR3 is made up of 13 amino acids. The CDR3 loop reads CASSLSRERTQYF. The CDR3 DNA reads TGTGCCAGCAGTTTAAGCCGGGAGCGGACCCAGTACTTC.

The gene calls are TRBV12-3 or TRBV12-4 and TRBJ1-2; TRBD1 might be the D (5 bases). There are 16 residues in the CDR3. The V and J ends lost 6 bases and 3 bases respectively, with 20 bases between them. CDR3 sequence reads: CASRLAVRGLDYGYTF. CDR3 DNA: TGTGCCAGCAGACTCGCCGTGAGGGGACTAGACTATGGCTACACCTTC.

This clonotype was detected only a few times. The chain has TRBV24-1 and TRBJ2-3, with unresolved D. The V and J ends lost 4 bases and 0 bases respectively, with 4 bases between them. The CDR3 totals 13 residues. Germline CDR1 reads KGHDR; CDR2 reads SFDVKD. The CDR3 region is CATSEVSTDTQYF. CDR3 coding DNA: TGTGCCACCAGTGAGGTGAGCACAGATACGCAGTATTTT.

V is TRBV6-8 and J is TRBJ2-7; 11 bases agree with TRBD1. V trimming: 4 bases; J trimming: 2 bases; junction bases outside the gene matches: 1. This CDR3 has 14 residues. Germline lookup yields CDR1 MNHGY and CDR2 SAAAGT. As DNA, the CDR3 is TGTGCCAGCAGTTGGACAGGGGGCGCCTACGAGCAGTACTTC. Its translation: CASSWTGGAYEQYF.

This clonotype was found a few times. The rearrangement uses TRBV28 and TRBJ1-2, with TRBD1 as a possible D gene (5 bases). Germline CDR1 reads MDHEN; CDR2 reads SYDVKM. This CDR3 has 12 amino acids. The ends were cut back, 7 bases at V and 5 bases at J, with 11 bases in the middle. The chain's CDR3 is CASMRQQYGYTF. The CDR3 nucleotides read TGTGCCAGCATGAGACAGCAGTATGGCTACACCTTC.

The chain is built from TRBV9 and TRBJ2-1, with D uncertain. The V gene's germline CDR1 is SGDLS and CDR2 YYNGEE. Trimming stripped 0 bases from V and 7 bases from J, with 8 bases between. The CDR3 is 13 amino acids. The CDR3 bases are TGTGCCAGCAGCGTAGTTGTTGGTAATGAGCAGTTCTTC. Protein product: CASSVVVGNEQFF.

This chain connects TRBV7-3 to TRBJ2-1; 13 bases match TRBD2. This CDR3 is built from 15 residues. Germline CDR1 is SGHTA and CDR2 is FQGTGA. Trimming removed 5 bases from V and 8 bases from J; junction bases left unmatched: 6. CDR3 loop: CASSDGTSGNDEQFF. The CDR3 bases are TGTGCCAGCAGCGACGGGACTAGCGGGAACGATGAGCAGTTCTTC.

This clonotype has at least ten counts. The CDR3 sequence: CASSPYTGVNSPLHF. CDR3 DNA sequence: TGTGCCAGCAGCCCGTATACAGGGGTTAATTCACCCCTCCACTTT. The V gene is TRBV7-2, the J gene TRBJ1-6; 7 nucleotides align to TRBD1. V shed 5 bases and J 6 bases; nucleotides not matched to a gene: 7. Germline V CDR1 and CDR2: SGHTA, FQGNSA. This CDR3 spans 15 amino acids.

The chain is built from TRBV20-1 and TRBJ2-3; TRBD2 aligns across 8 bases. The length of the CDR3 is 13 residues. The V gene's germline CDR1 is DFQATT and CDR2 SNEGSKA (reference sequence). J was trimmed by 3 bases and V by 6 bases; bases with no gene match: 5. The CDR3 reads CSAELAETDTQYF. The DNA of the CDR3 is TGCAGTGCCGAACTAGCGGAGACAGATACGCAGTATTTT.